The 22 T cell receptor beta chains listed next were all sequenced from one sample in a study of blood T cell repertoires in COVID-19. The repertoire was sequenced with immunoSEQ multiplex PCR; TCRdb's copy has only in-frame clones and lacks some. The sample lists fewer than 300,000 clones, approximately 89% occurring once. Material for sequencing was peripheral blood. All receptors derive from a woman aged 45-65 years with acute or convalescent COVID-19.

This CDR3 reads CSGIEGGPDTQYF. The CDR3 DNA reads TGCAGCGGGATAGAAGGAGGCCCAGATACGCAGTATTTT. This chain links TRBV29-1 with TRBJ2-3, with D perhaps TRBD2 (5 bases). This CDR3 contains 13 residues. CDR1 and CDR2 from the germline V gene are SQVTM and ANQGSEA. V shed 7 bases and J shed 4 bases, with 15 bases lying between them.

This clone appeared a single time. The rearrangement joins TRBV24-1 to TRBJ2-1; TRBD2 matches 7 bases. Germline CDR1 is KGHDR and CDR2 is SFDVKD. The junction had 5 bases not matched to a gene; V was cut back by 2 bases and J by 2 bases. The CDR3 is 16 amino acids. This chain's CDR3 is CATSDYLADTYNEQFF. DNA of the CDR3: TGTGCCACCAGTGATTACCTAGCGGATACCTACAATGAGCAGTTCTTC.

The rearrangement joins TRBV5-4 to TRBJ1-2; D might be TRBD1 (5 bases). Germline assignment: CDR1 SGHNT and CDR2 YYREEE (reference sequence). The CDR3 is 15 residues long. V was trimmed by 3 bases and J by 4 bases, leaving 16 bases between them. CDR3 in amino acids: CASSSQEGTGYGYTF. CDR3 sequence (DNA): TGTGCCAGCAGCTCCCAGGAGGGGACGGGCTATGGCTACACCTTC.

This clone was counted between two and nine times. The chain recombines TRBV7-9 with TRBJ1-5, with 9 bases identical to TRBD1. Unmatched junction bases numbered 13, after V lost 5 bases and J lost 5 bases. The CDR3 extends over 17 amino acids. Germline lookup yields CDR1 SEHNR and CDR2 FQNEAQ (reference sequence). Written as DNA, the CDR3 is TGTGCCAGCAGCCCAGGGGTGTTGGGACAGGGTTATCAGCCCCAGCATTTT. It is translated as CASSPGVLGQGYQPQHF.

V is TRBV10-3 and J is TRBJ2-3, with TRBD2 as a possible D gene (6 bases). The CDR3 spans 15 residues. Per germline, CDR1 ENHRY and CDR2 SYGVKD. The V end lost 5 bases, the J end lost 5 bases, and 17 bases lay between the germline ends. This chain's CDR3 is CAISSLGGAGDTQYF. CDR3 nucleotides: TGTGCCATCAGTTCCTTAGGAGGGGCGGGAGATACGCAGTATTTT.

This chain uses TRBV2 with TRBJ2-1; 7 bases fit TRBD1. The ends lost 6 bases at V and 0 bases at J; junction bases unmatched: 8. The CDR3 runs to 16 residues. CDR1 and CDR2 from the germline V gene are SNHLY and FYNNEI. The CDR3 DNA sequence: TGTGCCAGCAGAGACTTGACAGGGTACTCCTACAATGAGCAGTTCTTC. Protein: CASRDLTGYSYNEQFF. Full variable domain (missing parts from reference TRBV2 and TRBJ2-1): EPEVTQTPSHQVTQMGQEVILRCVPISNHLYFYWYRQILGQKVEFLVSFYNNEISEKSEIFDDQFSVERPDGSNFTLKIRSTKLEDSAMYFCASRDLTGYSYNEQFFGPGTRLTVL.

The chain links TRBV28 to TRBJ2-1, with 11 bases identical to TRBD2. Germline V CDR1 and CDR2: MDHEN, SYDVKM. Trimming cost V 6 bases and J 5 bases; bases outside gene matches: 6. CDR3 length: 15 residues. CDR3 region: CASSQLAGGDNEQFF. CDR3 DNA: TGTGCCAGCAGCCAATTAGCGGGAGGGGACAATGAGCAGTTCTTC.

The DNA of the CDR3 is TGTGCCAGCAGCCTTGGACAGGGATGGGGGCTGAACACTGAAGCTTTCTTT. It translates to CASSLGQGWGLNTEAFF. This sequence joins TRBV7-9 and TRBJ1-1; TRBD1 aligns across 8 bases. The CDR3 runs 17 residues. V dropped 5 bases and J dropped 0; count of bases not matched to a gene: 11. Germline-derived CDR1 and CDR2 are SEHNR and FQNEAQ (reference sequence).

This sequence joins TRBV2 and TRBJ1-5, with D possibly matching TRBD1 (5 bases). The CDR3 consists of 13 residues. Trimming shortened V by 6 bases and J by 3 bases, and 9 bases separated the two germline ends. Looked up from germline, CDR1 is SNHLY and CDR2 is FYNNEI. The CDR3 here is CASRTDLNQPQHF. The DNA for the CDR3 is TGTGCCAGCAGGACAGACCTCAATCAGCCCCAGCATTTT.

V is TRBV10-3 and J is TRBJ2-1; 7 positions agree with TRBD2. The CDR3 covers 14 residues. Per the germline V gene, CDR1 is ENHRY and CDR2 is SYGVKD. The CDR3 coding sequence is TGTGCTACGGGGCGGGAGACCCCCTACAATGAGCAGTTCTTC. Translated: CATGRETPYNEQFF.

J is TRBJ1-1 and V is TRBV5-1, with TRBD1 as a possible D gene (6 bases). The CDR3 runs to 13 residues. Germline CDR1 SGHRS, CDR2 YFSETQ. Trimming left V 2 bases short and J 6 bases short, with 11 bases between. The CDR3 reads CASSLGGGAEAFF. The CDR3 coding sequence is TGCGCCAGCAGCTTAGGGGGTGGCGCTGAAGCTTTCTTT.

The chain is built from TRBV29-1 and TRBJ2-1, with TRBD2 identical over 8 bases. The CDR3 sequence is 14 residues long. V shed 5 bases, J shed 5 bases, and the junction held 8 bases outside the gene matches. From germline, CDR1 is SQVTM and CDR2 ANQGSEA. CDR3 in DNA: TGCAGCGTTAAGACTAGCGCAACGAACAATGAGCAGTTCTTC. This gives the protein CSVKTSATNNEQFF.

The chain combines TRBV3-1 (or the pseudogene TRBV3-2) with TRBJ2-7; no definite D call. Germline V gene lookup returns CDR1 LGHDT and CDR2 YNNKEL (reference sequence). The CDR3 covers 16 residues. V dropped 1 base and J dropped 3 bases, with 16 bases sitting between them. The CDR3: CASSQAKDTPFYEQYF. In nucleotides, the CDR3 is TGTGCCAGCAGCCAAGCGAAAGACACACCATTCTACGAGCAGTACTTC.

The chain has TRBV4-3 and TRBJ1-5; a weak D match, TRBD1 (5 bases). Germline values: CDR1 LGHNA, CDR2 YSLEER. The CDR3 totals 14 residues. V lost 0 bases and J 4 bases, leaving 7 bases between the germline ends. The CDR3 DNA reads TGCGCCAGCAGCCAAGAAGACAGTAATCAGCCCCAGCATTTT. Translated: CASSQEDSNQPQHF.

The V and J genes are TRBV2 and TRBJ2-5, with D perhaps TRBD1 (5 bases). Between the trimmed V and J ends, which lost 4 bases and 2 bases, there was a span of 5 bases. CDR1 and CDR2 (germline): SNHLY, FYNNEI. CDR3 length equals 12 residues. CDR3 loop: CASSGQQETQYF. The DNA for the CDR3 is TGTGCCAGCAGTGGACAGCAAGAGACCCAGTACTTC.

This chain uses TRBV28 with TRBJ1-4; no firm D call. CDR3 size: 14 residues. The germline V and J ends were trimmed by 3 bases and 8 bases, with 13 bases remaining between them. Germline loops: CDR1 MDHEN, CDR2 SYDVKM. This chain's CDR3 is CASSFLGRLEKLFF. CDR3 nucleotide sequence: TGTGCCAGCAGTTTCCTAGGGAGGCTAGAAAAACTGTTTTTT.

The J gene is TRBJ2-5, the V gene TRBV28, with TRBD2 matching over 7 bases. V was clipped by 0 bases and J by 3 bases; unmatched bases: 10. Germline CDR1 and CDR2: MDHEN and SYDVKM. The CDR3 totals 17 residues. This CDR3 is CASSLWRGAGVEETQYF. For the CDR3, the DNA is TGTGCCAGCAGTTTATGGAGAGGGGCGGGAGTCGAAGAGACCCAGTACTTC.

The rearrangement links TRBV28 to TRBJ1-2, with 8 bases identical to TRBD1. CDR3 length: 15 residues. Losses at the gene ends were 3 bases for V and 2 bases for J; bases not matched to a gene: 5. Germline loops: CDR1 MDHEN, CDR2 SYDVKM. The CDR3 is CASSFLPGGNYGYTF. CDR3 nucleotide sequence: TGTGCCAGCAGTTTCTTGCCAGGGGGCAACTATGGCTACACCTTC.

The rearrangement joins TRBV5-1 to TRBJ1-1; 9 bases map to TRBD1. With V trimmed by 4 bases and J by 6 bases, 7 bases remained unmatched. Per the germline V gene, CDR1 is SGHRS and CDR2 is YFSETQ. The CDR3 is made up of 14 amino acids. CDR3 in amino acids: CASSPGQGSSEAFF. The CDR3 DNA is TGCGCCAGCAGCCCCGGACAGGGGTCCTCTGAAGCTTTCTTT.

The chain recombines TRBV24-1 with TRBJ2-1; D is possibly TRBD1 (7 bases). Germline values: CDR1 KGHDR, CDR2 SFDVKD. The CDR3 is made up of 13 amino acids. V was cut by 7 bases and J by 7 bases, with 13 bases left in between. CDR3 in DNA: TGTGCCACCAGACGTCAGGGGGGAAATGAGCAGTTCTTC. It translates to CATRRQGGNEQFF.

V usage is TRBV7-6 and J usage is TRBJ1-5, with 7 bases aligning to TRBD1. V dropped 5 bases and J dropped 1; count of bases not matched to a gene: 5. The CDR3 length is 15 residues. Germline CDR1 reads SGHVS; CDR2 reads FNYEAQ. CDR3 protein: CASSLRQGSNQPQHF. CDR3 nucleotides: TGTGCCAGCAGCCTTCGACAGGGCAGCAATCAGCCCCAGCATTTT.

This chain joins TRBV7-4 and TRBJ2-2, with 7 bases aligning to TRBD1. The CDR3 is 17 amino acids. CDR1 and CDR2 (germline): SGHVT, SQSDAQ. The junction had 13 bases not matched to a gene; V was cut back by 5 bases and J by 4 bases. The DNA for the CDR3 is TGTGCCAGCAGCCCGAATCGGAACAGGGGAATCACCGGGGAGCTGTTTTTT. Protein: CASSPNRNRGITGELFF.